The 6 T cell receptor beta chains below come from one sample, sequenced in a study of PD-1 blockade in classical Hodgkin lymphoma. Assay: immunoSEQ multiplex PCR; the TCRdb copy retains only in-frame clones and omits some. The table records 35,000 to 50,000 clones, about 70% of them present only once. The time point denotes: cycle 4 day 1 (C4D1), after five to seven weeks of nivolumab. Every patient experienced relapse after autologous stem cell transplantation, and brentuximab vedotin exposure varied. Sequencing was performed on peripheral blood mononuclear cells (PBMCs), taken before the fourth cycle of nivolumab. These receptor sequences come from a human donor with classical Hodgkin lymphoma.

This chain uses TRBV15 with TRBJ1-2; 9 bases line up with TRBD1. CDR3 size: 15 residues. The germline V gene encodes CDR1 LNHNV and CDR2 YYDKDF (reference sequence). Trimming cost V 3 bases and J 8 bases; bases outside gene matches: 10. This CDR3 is CATSRGTQGARGYTF. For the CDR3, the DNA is TGTGCCACCAGCAGGGGTACACAGGGGGCGCGGGGCTACACCTTC.

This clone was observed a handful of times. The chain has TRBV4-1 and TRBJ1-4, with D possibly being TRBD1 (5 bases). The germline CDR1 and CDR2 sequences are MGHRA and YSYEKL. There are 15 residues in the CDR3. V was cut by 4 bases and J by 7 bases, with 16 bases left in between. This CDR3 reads CASSRGAGKGEKLFF. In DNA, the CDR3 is TGCGCCAGCAGCCGCGGGGCAGGGAAAGGTGAAAAACTGTTTTTT.

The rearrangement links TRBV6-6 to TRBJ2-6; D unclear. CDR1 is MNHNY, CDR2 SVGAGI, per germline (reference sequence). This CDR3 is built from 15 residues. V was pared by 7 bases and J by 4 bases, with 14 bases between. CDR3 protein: CASKRPSPGANVLTF. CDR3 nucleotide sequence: TGTGCCAGCAAACGTCCTAGTCCAGGGGCCAACGTCCTGACTTTC.

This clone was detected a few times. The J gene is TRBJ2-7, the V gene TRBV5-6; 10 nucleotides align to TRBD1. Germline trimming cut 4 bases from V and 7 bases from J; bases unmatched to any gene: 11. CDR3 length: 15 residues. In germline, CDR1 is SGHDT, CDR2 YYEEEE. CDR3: CASSPGTGVRGEQYF. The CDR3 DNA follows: TGTGCCAGCAGCCCCGGGACAGGGGTAAGGGGGGAGCAGTACTTC.

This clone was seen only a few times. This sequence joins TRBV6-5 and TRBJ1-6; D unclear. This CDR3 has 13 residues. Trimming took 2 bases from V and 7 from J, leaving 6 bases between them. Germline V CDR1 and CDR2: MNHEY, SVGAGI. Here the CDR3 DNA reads TGTGCCAGCAGTTACACTGGGAATTCACCCCTCCACTTT. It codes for CASSYTGNSPLHF.

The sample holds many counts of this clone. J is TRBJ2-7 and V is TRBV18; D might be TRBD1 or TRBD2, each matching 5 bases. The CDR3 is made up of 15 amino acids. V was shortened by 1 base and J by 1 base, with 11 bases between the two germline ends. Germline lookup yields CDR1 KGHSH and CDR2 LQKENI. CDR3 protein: CASSPRDGLSYEQYF. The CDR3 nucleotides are TGTGCCAGCTCACCACGGGACGGATTATCCTACGAGCAGTACTTC.